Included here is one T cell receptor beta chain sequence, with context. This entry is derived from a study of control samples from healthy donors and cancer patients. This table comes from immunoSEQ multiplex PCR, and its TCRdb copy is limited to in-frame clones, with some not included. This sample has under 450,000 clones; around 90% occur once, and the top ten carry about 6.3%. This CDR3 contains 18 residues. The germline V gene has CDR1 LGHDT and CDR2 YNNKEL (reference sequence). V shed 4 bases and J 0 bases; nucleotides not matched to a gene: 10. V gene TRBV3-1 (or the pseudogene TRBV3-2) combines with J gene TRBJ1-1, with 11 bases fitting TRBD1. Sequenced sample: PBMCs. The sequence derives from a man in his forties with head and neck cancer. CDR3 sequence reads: CASSLLGTGGIMNTEAFF. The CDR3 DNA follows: TGTGCCAGCAGCCTACTCGGGACAGGGGGAATCATGAACACTGAAGCTTTCTTT.